These T cell receptor beta chains were read from a single sample in a study of blood T cell repertoires in COVID-19. Produced via immunoSEQ multiplex PCR; TCRdb's table is partial and in-frame only. The sample lists about 110,000 clones; 76% were seen once. The sample comprised peripheral blood. These receptors all come from a man at least 80 years old with COVID-19, enrolled during active disease. Each CDR3 is given with its conserved first and last residue. D genes are given only for firm matches. Clone sizes are given selectively: once, few, many, or a class where the clone is expanded.

- TRBJ1-6 14 - TRBV4-1 TGCGCCAGCAGCCAAGTTGGGGGGGGTTCACCCCTCCACTTT CASSQVGGGSPLHF
- TRBJ2-3 15 TRBD1 TRBV24-1 TGTGCCACCAGTGGTACAGGGGGCAACACAGATACGCAGTATTTT CATSGTGGNTDTQYF
- TRBJ2-1 16 - TRBV5-4 TGTGCCAGCAGCCGGTTTGGTCGGGAGTTCGTTGATGAGCAGTTCTTC CASSRFGREFVDEQFF
- TRBJ1-6 18 TRBD1 TRBV15 TGTGCCACCAGCAGGACGGGACAGGGGAGGGTAGGGGTTTCACCCCTCCACTTT CATSRTGQGRVGVSPLHF
- TRBJ2-1 13 - TRBV6-5 TGTGCCAGCAGATCCGACACGTACAATGAGCAGTTCTTC CASRSDTYNEQFF
- TRBJ2-3 16 - TRBV27 TGTGCCAGCAGTTTAATTGGTAGGGCGGGGACAGATACGCAGTATTTT CASSLIGRAGTDTQYF
- TRBJ2-7 16 - TRBV5-6 TGTGCCAGCAGCCCCCAGGTAGTTCAGGCCAACTACGAGCAGTACTTC CASSPQVVQANYEQYF
- TRBJ2-6 18 TRBD1 TRBV6-2/TRBV6-3 TGTGCCAGCAGTTACTGGACAGGGTCCACCTCTGGGGCCAACGTCCTGACTTTC CASSYWTGSTSGANVLTF
- TRBJ1-2 12 - TRBV28 TGTGCCAGCAGTTCCCTCGGGGGGGGCTACACCTTC CASSSLGGGYTF
- TRBJ2-1 15 TRBD2 TRBV5-5 TGTGCCAGCAGCTTAGGGACTAACTCCTACAATGAGCAGTTCTTC CASSLGTNSYNEQFF
- TRBJ2-1 15 TRBD1 TRBV28 TGTGCCATCCTTTCCGGGACAGGGGGATACAATGAGCAGTTCTTC CAILSGTGGYNEQFF
- TRBJ2-1 15 TRBD1 TRBV11-3 TGTGCCAGCAGCTTGACAGGGAACTCCTACAATGAGCAGTTCTTC CASSLTGNSYNEQFF
few TRBJ2-2 14 TRBD2 TRBV9 TGTGCCAGCAGACGGGAGGGCCACACCGGGGAGCTGTTTTTT CASRREGHTGELFF
- TRBJ1-1 12 - TRBV28 TGTGCCAGCAGGGGCGATCACACTGAAGCTTTCTTT CASRGDHTEAFF
- TRBJ1-1 14 TRBD1 TRBV3-1/TRBV3-2 TGTGCCAGCAGGGGGGACAGGGGGAACACTGAAGCTTTCTTT CASRGDRGNTEAFF
once TRBJ1-2 13 TRBD1 TRBV2 TGTGCCAGCAGCGGACAGGTGAACTATGGCTACACCTTC CASSGQVNYGYTF
- TRBJ1-2 12 - TRBV12-3/TRBV12-4 TGTGCCAGCAGTTTACAGGGCCATGGCTACACCTTC CASSLQGHGYTF
- TRBJ2-1 13 TRBD2 TRBV5-1 TGCGCCTCGTCAGGGACTAGCGCCAATGAGCAGTTCTTC CASSGTSANEQFF
- TRBJ2-5 14 TRBD2 TRBV19 TGTGCCAGCTCAACTAGCGGGGCGGGAGAGACCCAGTACTTC CASSTSGAGETQYF
- TRBJ2-7 13 - TRBV3-1/TRBV3-2 TGTGCCAGCAGTGACGACAGAAACTACGAGCAGTACTTC CASSDDRNYEQYF
- TRBJ1-6 13 - TRBV27 TGTGCCAGCAGACAGTTCCCCAATTCACCCCTCCACTTT CASRQFPNSPLHF